This T cell receptor beta chain was sequenced for a study of immune evolution from preneoplasia to lung adenocarcinoma. Background on the study: HLA loss of heterozygosity: around 6.5% AIS, roughly 15% MIA, roughly 35% ADC, none AAH. General study points: Clonality was highest in normal lung, lower in later-stage lesions apparently.

Only in-frame clones appear in the TCRdb table, and some are missing; sequencing was by immunoSEQ multiplex PCR. The sample yields 20,000 to 30,000 clones, less than 80% seen once. On this clone itself: What it binds is unknown.

The specimen sequenced was FFPE invasive lung adenocarcinoma tissue. The TCR originated in a person aged 60 to 70 with invasive lung adenocarcinoma. Some clones in this sample may be carry-over from other donors' samples.

The CDR3, as DNA: TGTGCCAGCTCTCCCTCAGCGGTTAGCTCCTACAATGAGCAGTTCTTC. It translates to CASSPSAVSSYNEQFF. V and J are TRBV18 and TRBJ2-1; perhaps TRBD2 as D (5 bases). V dropped 6 bases and J dropped 0 bases, with 15 bases sitting between them. Germline assignment: CDR1 KGHSH and CDR2 LQKENI. The CDR3 spans 16 residues.